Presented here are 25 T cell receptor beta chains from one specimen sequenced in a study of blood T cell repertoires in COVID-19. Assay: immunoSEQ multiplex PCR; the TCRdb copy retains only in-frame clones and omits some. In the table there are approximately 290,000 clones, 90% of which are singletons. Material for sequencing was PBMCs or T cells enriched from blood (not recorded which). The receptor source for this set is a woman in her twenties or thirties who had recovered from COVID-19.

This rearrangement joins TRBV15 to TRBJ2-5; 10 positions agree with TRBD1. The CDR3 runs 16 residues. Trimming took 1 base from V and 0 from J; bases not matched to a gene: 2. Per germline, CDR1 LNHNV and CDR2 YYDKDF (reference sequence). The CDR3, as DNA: TGTGCCACCAGCAGAGGGGACAGGGGTAACCAAGAGACCCAGTACTTC. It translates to CATSRGDRGNQETQYF. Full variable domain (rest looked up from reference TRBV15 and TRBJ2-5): DAMVIQNPRYQVTQFGKPVTLSCSQTLNHNVMYWYQQKSSQAPKLLFHYYDKDFNNEADTPDNFQSRRPNTSFCFLDIRSPGLGDTAMYLCATSRGDRGNQETQYFGPGTRLLVL.

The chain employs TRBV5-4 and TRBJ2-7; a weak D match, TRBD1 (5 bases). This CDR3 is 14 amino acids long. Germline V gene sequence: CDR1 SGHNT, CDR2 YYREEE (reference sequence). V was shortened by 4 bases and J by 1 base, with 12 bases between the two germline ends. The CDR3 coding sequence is TGTGCCAGCAGCGGCGGCCAGGGATCCTACGAGCAGTACTTC. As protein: CASSGGQGSYEQYF. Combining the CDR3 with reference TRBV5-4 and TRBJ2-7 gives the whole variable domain ETGVTQSPTHLIKTRGQQVTLRCSSQSGHNTVSWYQQALGQGPQFIFQYYREEENGRGNFPPRFSGLQFPNYSSELNVNALELDDSALYLCASSGGQGSYEQYFGPGTRLTVT.

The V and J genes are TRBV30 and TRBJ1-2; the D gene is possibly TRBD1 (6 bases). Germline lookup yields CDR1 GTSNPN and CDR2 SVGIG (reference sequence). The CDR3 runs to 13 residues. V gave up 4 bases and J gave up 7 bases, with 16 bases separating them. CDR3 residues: CAWTSGRGFGYTF. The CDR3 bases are TGTGCCTGGACGAGCGGCAGGGGATTTGGCTACACCTTC.

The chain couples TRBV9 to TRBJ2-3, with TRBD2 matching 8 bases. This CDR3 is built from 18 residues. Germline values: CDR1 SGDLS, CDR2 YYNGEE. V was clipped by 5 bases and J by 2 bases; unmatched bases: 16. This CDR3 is CASSRYLAPSGPTDTQYF. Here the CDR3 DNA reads TGTGCCAGCAGTCGATATCTGGCGCCTAGCGGGCCCACAGATACGCAGTATTTT. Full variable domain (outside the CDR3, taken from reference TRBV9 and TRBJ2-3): DSGVTQTPKHLITATGQRVTLRCSPRSGDLSVYWYQQSLDQGLQFLIQYYNGEERAKGNILERFSAQQFPDLHSELNLSSLELGDSALYFCASSRYLAPSGPTDTQYFGPGTRLTVL.

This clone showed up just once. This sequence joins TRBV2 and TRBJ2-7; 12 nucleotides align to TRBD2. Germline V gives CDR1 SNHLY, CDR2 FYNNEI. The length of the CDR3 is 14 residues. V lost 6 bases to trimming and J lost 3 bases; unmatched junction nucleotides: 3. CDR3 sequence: CASRGLAGIYEQYF. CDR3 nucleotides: TGTGCCAGCAGAGGACTAGCGGGAATCTACGAGCAGTACTTC.

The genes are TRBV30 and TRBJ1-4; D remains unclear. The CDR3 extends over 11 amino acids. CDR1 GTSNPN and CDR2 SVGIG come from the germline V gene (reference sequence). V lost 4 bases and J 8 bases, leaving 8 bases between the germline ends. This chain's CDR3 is CAWNPGEKLFF. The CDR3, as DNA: TGTGCCTGGAATCCAGGAGAAAAACTGTTTTTT.

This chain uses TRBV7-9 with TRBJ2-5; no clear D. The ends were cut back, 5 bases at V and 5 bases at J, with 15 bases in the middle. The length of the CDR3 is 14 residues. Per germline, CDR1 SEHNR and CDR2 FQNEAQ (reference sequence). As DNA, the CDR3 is TGTGCCAGCAGCCGAATTCCCAGTTGGGAGACCCAGTACTTC. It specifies CASSRIPSWETQYF.

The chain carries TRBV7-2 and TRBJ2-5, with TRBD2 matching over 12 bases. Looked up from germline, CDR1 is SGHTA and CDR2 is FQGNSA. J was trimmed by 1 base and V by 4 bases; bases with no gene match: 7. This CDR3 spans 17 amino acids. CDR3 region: CASSSRTSGNFQETQYF. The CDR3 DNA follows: TGTGCCAGCAGCTCCAGGACTAGCGGGAATTTCCAAGAGACCCAGTACTTC.

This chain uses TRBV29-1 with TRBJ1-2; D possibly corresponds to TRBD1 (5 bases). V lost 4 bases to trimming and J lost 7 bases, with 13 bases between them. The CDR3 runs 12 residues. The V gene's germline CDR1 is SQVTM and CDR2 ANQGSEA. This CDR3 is CSVVIRGAGYTF. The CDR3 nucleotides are TGCAGCGTTGTTATTCGCGGGGCTGGCTACACCTTC.

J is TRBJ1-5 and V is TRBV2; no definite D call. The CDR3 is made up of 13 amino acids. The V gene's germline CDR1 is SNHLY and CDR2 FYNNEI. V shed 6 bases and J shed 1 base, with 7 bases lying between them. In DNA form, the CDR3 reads TGTGCCAGCAGCCCTCGGAGCAATCAGCCCCAGCATTTT. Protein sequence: CASSPRSNQPQHF.

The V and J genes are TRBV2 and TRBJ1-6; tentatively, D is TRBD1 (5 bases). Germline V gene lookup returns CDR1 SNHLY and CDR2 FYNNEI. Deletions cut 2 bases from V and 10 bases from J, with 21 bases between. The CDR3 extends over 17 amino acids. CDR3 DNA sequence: TGTGCCAGCAGTGAATCGGGGGACCCGGTATATAGATCACCCCTCCACTTT. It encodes CASSESGDPVYRSPLHF.

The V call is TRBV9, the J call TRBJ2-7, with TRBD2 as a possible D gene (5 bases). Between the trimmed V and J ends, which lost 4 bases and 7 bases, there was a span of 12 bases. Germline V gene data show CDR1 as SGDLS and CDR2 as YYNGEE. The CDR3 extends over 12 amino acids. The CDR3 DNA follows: TGTGCCAGCAGCAGACTCGGGGAGGAGCAGTACTTC. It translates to CASSRLGEEQYF.

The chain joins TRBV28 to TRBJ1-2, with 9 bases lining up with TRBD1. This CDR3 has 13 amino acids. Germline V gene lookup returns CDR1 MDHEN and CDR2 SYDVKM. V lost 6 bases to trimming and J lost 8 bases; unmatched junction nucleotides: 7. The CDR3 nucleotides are TGTGCCAGCAGGCTGCTTACAGGGGGCGGCTACACCTTC. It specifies CASRLLTGGGYTF.

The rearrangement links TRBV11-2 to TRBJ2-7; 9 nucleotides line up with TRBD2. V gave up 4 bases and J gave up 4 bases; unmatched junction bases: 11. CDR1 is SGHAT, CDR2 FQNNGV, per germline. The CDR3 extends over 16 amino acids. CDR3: CASSSGVSAGGYEQYF. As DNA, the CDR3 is TGTGCCAGCAGCTCCGGGGTATCGGCGGGAGGGTACGAGCAGTACTTC.

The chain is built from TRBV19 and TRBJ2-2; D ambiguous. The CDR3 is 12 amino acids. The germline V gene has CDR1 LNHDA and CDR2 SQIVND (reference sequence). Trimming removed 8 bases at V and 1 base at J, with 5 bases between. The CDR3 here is CASFKNTGELFF. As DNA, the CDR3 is TGTGCCAGTTTTAAGAACACCGGGGAGCTGTTTTTT. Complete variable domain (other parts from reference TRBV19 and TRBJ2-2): DGGITQSPKYLFRKEGQNVTLSCEQNLNHDAMYWYRQDPGQGLRLIYYSQIVNDFQKGDIAEGYSVSREKKESFPLTVTSAQKNPTAFYLCASFKNTGELFFGEGSRLTVL.

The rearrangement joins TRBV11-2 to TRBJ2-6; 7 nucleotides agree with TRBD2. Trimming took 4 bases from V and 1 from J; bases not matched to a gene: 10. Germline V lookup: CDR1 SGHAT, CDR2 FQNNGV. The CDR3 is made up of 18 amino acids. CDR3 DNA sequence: TGTGCCAGCAGCTCCTCGGGACTACTCCCTTCTGGGGCCAACGTCCTGACTTTC. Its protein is CASSSSGLLPSGANVLTF. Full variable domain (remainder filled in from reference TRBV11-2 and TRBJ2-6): EAGVAQSPRYKIIEKRQSVAFWCNPISGHATLYWYQQILGQGPKLLIQFQNNGVVDDSQLPKDRFSAERLKGVDSTLKIQPAKLEDSAVYLCASSSSGLLPSGANVLTFGAGSRLTVL.

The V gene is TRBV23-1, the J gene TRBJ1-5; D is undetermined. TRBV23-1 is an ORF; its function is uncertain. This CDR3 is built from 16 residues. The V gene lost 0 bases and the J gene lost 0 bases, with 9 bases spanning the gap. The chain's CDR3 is CASSQSRRLSNQPQHF. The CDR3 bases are TGCGCCAGCAGTCAATCTCGCAGACTTAGCAATCAGCCCCAGCATTTT.

The CDR3 is CASSETAQNTGELFF. The CDR3 nucleotides read TGTGCCAGCAGCGAGACAGCGCAGAACACCGGGGAGCTGTTTTTT. V usage is TRBV9 and J usage is TRBJ2-2; D is perhaps TRBD1 (5 bases). Germline V lookup: CDR1 SGDLS, CDR2 YYNGEE. Trimming took 3 bases from V and 1 from J, leaving 10 bases between them. The CDR3 loop spans 15 amino acids.

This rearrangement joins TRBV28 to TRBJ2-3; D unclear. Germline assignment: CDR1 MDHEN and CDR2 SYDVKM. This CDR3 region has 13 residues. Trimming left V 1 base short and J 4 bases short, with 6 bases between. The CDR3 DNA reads TGTGCCAGCAGTTTATTGGGCGCAGATACGCAGTATTTT. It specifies CASSLLGADTQYF.

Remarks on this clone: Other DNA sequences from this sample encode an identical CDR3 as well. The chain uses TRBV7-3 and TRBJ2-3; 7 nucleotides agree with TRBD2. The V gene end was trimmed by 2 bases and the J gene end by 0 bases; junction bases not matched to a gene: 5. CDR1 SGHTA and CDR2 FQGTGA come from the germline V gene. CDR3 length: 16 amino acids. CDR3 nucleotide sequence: TGTGCCAGCAGCTTAGGCGGGGGAAGAAGCACAGATACGCAGTATTTT. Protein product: CASSLGGGRSTDTQYF.

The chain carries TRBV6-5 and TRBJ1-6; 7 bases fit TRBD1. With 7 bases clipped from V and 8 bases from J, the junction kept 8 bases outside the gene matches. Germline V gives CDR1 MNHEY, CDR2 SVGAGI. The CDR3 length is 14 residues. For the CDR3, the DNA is TGTGCCAGCAATACACAGGGGAGAGATTCACCCCTCCACTTT. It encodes CASNTQGRDSPLHF.

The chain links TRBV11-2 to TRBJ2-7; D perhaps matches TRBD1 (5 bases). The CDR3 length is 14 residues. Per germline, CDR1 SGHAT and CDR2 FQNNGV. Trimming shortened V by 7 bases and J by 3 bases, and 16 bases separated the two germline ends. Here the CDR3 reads CASTMDMGSYEQYF. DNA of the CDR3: TGTGCCAGCACCATGGACATGGGAAGCTACGAGCAGTACTTC.

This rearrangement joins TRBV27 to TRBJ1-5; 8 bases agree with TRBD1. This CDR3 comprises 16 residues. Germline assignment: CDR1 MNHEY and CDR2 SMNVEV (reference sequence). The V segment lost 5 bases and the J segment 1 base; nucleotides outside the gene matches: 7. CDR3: CASSPSRGLSNQPQHF. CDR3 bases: TGTGCCAGCAGTCCTAGCAGGGGGCTGAGCAATCAGCCCCAGCATTTT.

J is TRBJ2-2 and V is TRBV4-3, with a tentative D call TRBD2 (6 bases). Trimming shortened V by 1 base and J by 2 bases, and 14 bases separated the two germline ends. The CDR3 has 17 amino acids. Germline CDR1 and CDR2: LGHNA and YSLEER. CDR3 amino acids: CASSQGGQRVNTGELFF. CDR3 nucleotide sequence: TGCGCCAGCAGCCAAGGAGGGCAGCGGGTAAACACCGGGGAGCTGTTTTTT.

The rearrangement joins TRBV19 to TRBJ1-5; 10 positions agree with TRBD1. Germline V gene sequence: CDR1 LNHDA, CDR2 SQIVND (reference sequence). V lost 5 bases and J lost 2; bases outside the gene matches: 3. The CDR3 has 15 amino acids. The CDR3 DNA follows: TGTGCCAGTAGTCCCGGGACAGGGGGCAATCAGCCCCAGCATTTT. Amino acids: CASSPGTGGNQPQHF.